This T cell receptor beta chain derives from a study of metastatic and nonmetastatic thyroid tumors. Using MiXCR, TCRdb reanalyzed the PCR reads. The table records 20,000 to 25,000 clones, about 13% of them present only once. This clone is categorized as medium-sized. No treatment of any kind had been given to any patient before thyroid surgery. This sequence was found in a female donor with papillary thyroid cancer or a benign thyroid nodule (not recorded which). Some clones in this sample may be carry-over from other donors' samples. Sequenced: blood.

Written as DNA, the CDR3 is TGTGCCAGCAGCAAGGCGACAGGGGGCTATAACACTGAAGCTTTCTTT. It codes for CASSKATGGYNTEAFF. This sequence joins TRBV6-1 and TRBJ1-1; 10 nucleotides align to TRBD1. The J segment lost 2 bases and the V segment lost 6 bases, leaving 9 bases of the junction unmatched. The CDR3 has 16 residues. Germline CDR1 MNHNS, CDR2 SASEGT.